The clone carrying this T cell receptor (beta chain) was found many times. Ophthalmopathy patients had Clinical Activity Score at least 3, NOSPECS grade at least 4, duration under 3 months. Patients showing uncontrolled infection, other autoimmune disease, pregnancy or lactation were ineligible. Used for diagnoses were clinical symptoms, serum thyroxine and TRAb, thyroid ultrasound and orbital computed tomography. The data derive from a study of T cells in Graves' hyperthyroidism and ophthalmopathy. Study overall: Prior to any treatment, at the point of initial diagnosis, peripheral blood was collected.

This CDR3 contains 15 residues. V shed 6 bases and J 0 bases; nucleotides not matched to a gene: 2. Germline CDR1 and CDR2: MNHNS and SASEGT. Using RNA transcripts as the source, TCR beta CDR3 regions were amplified. An initial round of RT-PCR targeting the TCR CDR3 relied on the HTBI primer set. Using its own MiXCR run on the multiplex PCR reads, TCRdb lists one record per CDR3 protein. Here the sample spans about 640,000 distinct CDR3 sequences, roughly 15% being singletons. This sequence was found in a woman aged 45-65 years with Graves' ophthalmopathy. This sequence joins TRBV6-1 and TRBJ2-7; 13 bases line up with TRBD2. Sequencing was carried out using blood. The DNA of the CDR3 is TGTGCCAGCAGGGGACTAGCGGGGACCTCCTACGAGCAGTACTTC. Translating it yields CASRGLAGTSYEQYF.